Sequencing of this T cell receptor beta chain was carried out in a study of T cell responses to AZD1222 COVID-19 vaccine. General observations from the study: Reportedly, close to half of spike-specific TCRs are directed against unmutated variant regions. Vaccine-related CD4 TCRs covered spike, predominating at 160-218 and 743-854. Baseline antibody screening turned up just six seropositive AZD1222 recipients.

This clone has more than one count but fewer than ten. Its cognate antigen is unknown. Assay used: immunoSEQ multiplex PCR; TCRdb lists only in-frame clones, some missing. The sample contains under 150,000 clones, more than 70% of which appear only once. The CDR3 loop spans 17 amino acids. V dropped 2 bases and J dropped 0 bases, with 16 bases sitting between them. Germline V lookup: CDR1 ENHRY, CDR2 SYGVKD. J is TRBJ1-2 and V is TRBV10-3; a possible D gene is TRBD1 (5 bases). This clonotype originated in an adult in good health. The sample in question was peripheral blood, obtained on day 0 of AZD1222 vaccination. CDR3 region: CAISESPSTGANYGYTF. CDR3 DNA: TGTGCCATCAGTGAGAGCCCGTCAACAGGAGCTAACTATGGCTACACCTTC.